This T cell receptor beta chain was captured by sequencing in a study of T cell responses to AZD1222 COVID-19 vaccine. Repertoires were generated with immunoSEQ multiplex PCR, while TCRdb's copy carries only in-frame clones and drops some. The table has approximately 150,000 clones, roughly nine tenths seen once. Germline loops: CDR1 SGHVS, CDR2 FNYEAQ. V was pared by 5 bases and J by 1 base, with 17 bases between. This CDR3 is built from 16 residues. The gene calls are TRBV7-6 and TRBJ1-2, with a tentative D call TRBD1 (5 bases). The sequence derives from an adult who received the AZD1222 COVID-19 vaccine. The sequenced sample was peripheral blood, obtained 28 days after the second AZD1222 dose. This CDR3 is CASSPGQGIFNYGYTF. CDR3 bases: TGTGCCAGCAGCCCCGGCCAGGGAATCTTTAACTATGGCTACACCTTC.